These 2 T cell receptor beta chains were all obtained from the same sample, sequenced in a study of cytomegalovirus exposure and HLA in healthy donors. Primers: 60 Vbeta forward and 13 Jbeta reverse. Some clones are missing from TCRdb's copy, which holds only in-frame ones; the method was immunoSEQ multiplex PCR. The sample contains some 150,000 clones, roughly 71% of which appear only once. The sample was PBMCs. Receptors were obtained from a woman aged 40-49 years in good health and CMV-seronegative.

CDR3 coding DNA: TGTGCCAGTAGTAGGGCAGGGGGCTCCTACGAGCAGTACTTC. This sequence encodes CASSRAGGSYEQYF. This rearrangement joins TRBV19 to TRBJ2-7, with 7 positions matching TRBD1. The V gene end was trimmed by 4 bases and the J gene end by 0 bases; junction bases not matched to a gene: 3. The CDR3 contains 14 residues. Germline V gives CDR1 LNHDA, CDR2 SQIVND (reference sequence). Variable domain in full (rest from reference TRBV19 and TRBJ2-7): DGGITQSPKYLFRKEGQNVTLSCEQNLNHDAMYWYRQDPGQGLRLIYYSQIVNDFQKGDIAEGYSVSREKKESFPLTVTSAQKNPTAFYLCASSRAGGSYEQYFGPGTRLTVT.

This chain links TRBV7-9 with TRBJ1-2, with 7 bases lining up with TRBD1. The germline gives CDR1 SEHNR, CDR2 FQNEAQ (reference sequence). Trimming cost V 7 bases and J 7 bases; bases outside gene matches: 21. This CDR3 has 17 residues. This CDR3 reads CASTNARAPPRDSGYTF. In nucleotides, the CDR3 is TGTGCCAGCACCAACGCCCGGGCTCCGCCCCGGGACAGTGGCTACACCTTC. Drawing the rest from reference TRBV7-9 and TRBJ1-2, the complete variable domain is DTGVSQNPRHKITKRGQNVTFRCDPISEHNRLYWYRQTLGQGPEFLTYFQNEAQLEKSRLLSDRFSAERPKGSFSTLEIQRTEQGDSAMYLCASTNARAPPRDSGYTFGSGTRLTVV.